Here is one TCR beta chain with its context. The target antigen is unknown. The data stem from a study of vaccination effects on CD4 cells after COVID-19. Using viral peptide pools, the ViraFEST assay grew out antigen-specific CD4+ T cells prior to sequencing. On day 10 of culture, CD4+ T cells were separated out. Confirmation by PCR established that the person had SARS-CoV-2 infection between March and December 2020. The V gene lost 4 bases and the J gene lost 1 base, with 7 bases spanning the gap. The length of the CDR3 is 13 residues. CDR1 and CDR2 (germline): LGHNA, YSLEER. The table came from immunoSEQ multiplex PCR; TCRdb's copy has only in-frame clones and leaves some out. The repertoire holds about 45,000 clones, with about 68% as singletons.

The receptor's source is a human donor who had a prior SARS-CoV-2 infection. The chain joins TRBV4-3 to TRBJ1-1; D uncertain. The source was CD4+ T cells from PBMCs cultured with a peptide pool, collected before COVID-19 vaccination. In DNA form, the CDR3 reads TGCGCCAGCAGCCCGTGGAGGAACACTGAAGCTTTCTTT. Its protein is CASSPWRNTEAFF.